This T cell receptor beta chain is from a study of somatic mutations in cytotoxic T cells in rheumatoid arthritis. Of note for this clone: What it binds is not known.

The study, taken as a whole, reports: What antigens the expanded CD8+ clones targeted remained unknown. Within 8 of 65 patients, the single biggest CD8+ clone made up more than 20% of CD8+ cells.

The CDR3 sequence is 14 residues long. With 0 bases removed from V and 8 bases from J, the gap between germline ends came to 11 bases. Germline CDR1 SEHNR, CDR2 FQNEAQ (reference sequence). The repertoire was sequenced with immunoSEQ multiplex PCR; TCRdb's copy has only in-frame clones and lacks some. The sample carries about 18,000 clones, approximately 80% recorded once. V and J are TRBV7-9 and TRBJ1-5; D is ambiguous. Material: CD8+ T cells sorted from blood. This TCR was recovered from an adult with rheumatoid arthritis. The CDR3 DNA sequence: TGTGCCAGCAGCTTAGCACAGACAATCGAGCCCCAGCATTTT. Translation gives CASSLAQTIEPQHF.